A selection of T cell receptor beta chains follows, all from one sample in a study of T cell responses to AZD1222 COVID-19 vaccine. Clones were sequenced by immunoSEQ multiplex PCR, and TCRdb holds only the in-frame ones, with some missing. The sample consists of fewer than 200,000 clones, around nine tenths of them appearing once. Sample: peripheral blood, taken 28 days after the second dose of the MenACWY control vaccine. These receptors were taken from an adult who received the MenACWY meningococcal vaccine as a control. Both conserved end residues are trimmed from each CDR3. The D gene is left open where the match is weak. Size is stated for part of the rows, as once, few or many counts, or as a class when the clone is expanded.

V	size	D	J	CDR3
TRBV6-5	.	TRBD1	TRBJ1-2	ASSPGTGGGYT
TRBV7-2	.	.	TRBJ2-3	ASSLARVSDTQY
TRBV30	once	.	TRBJ1-6	AWRANSPLH
TRBV19	.	TRBD1	TRBJ2-1	ASSPGGAIPEQF
TRBV10-1	once	.	TRBJ2-3	ASSEPSRQETQY
TRBV25-1	.	.	TRBJ1-1	ASFGGAEAF
TRBV6-2/TRBV6-3	once	TRBD2	TRBJ2-1	ASSYTLSGIHPLYNEQF
TRBV27	.	.	TRBJ1-5	ASSHSSNQPQH
TRBV15	.	TRBD1	TRBJ1-6	ATSRDRGLDNSPLH
TRBV12-5	few	.	TRBJ1-2	ASGDQGFYGYT
TRBV5-5	.	.	TRBJ2-1	ASSLYFRADYNEQF
TRBV29-1	.	.	TRBJ2-7	SVVVSSYEQY
TRBV7-3	.	.	TRBJ1-1	ASSFSSTANTEAF
TRBV6-5	.	.	TRBJ1-2	ASSYTTAHRDHYT
TRBV27	few	TRBD2	TRBJ2-3	ASKGREASTDTQY
TRBV28	.	.	TRBJ2-1	ASSLEGTKQF
TRBV12-5	.	.	TRBJ2-5	ASGLVLRETQY
TRBV29-1	.	TRBD1	TRBJ1-2	SVRDRLESRGYT
TRBV12-3/TRBV12-4	once	.	TRBJ2-7	ASRISGGYEQY
TRBV25-1	.	TRBD1	TRBJ1-6	ASSYPPGQGNSPLH
TRBV29-1	once	.	TRBJ2-7	SVEEGGRYEQY
TRBV6-5	.	.	TRBJ1-1	ASSYGGDTEAF
TRBV5-1	.	.	TRBJ2-3	ASSLGQTDTQY
TRBV19	.	.	TRBJ1-2	ASSMQGPYGYT
TRBV3-1/TRBV3-2	.	.	TRBJ1-1	ASSQATQLNTEAF
TRBV11-2	once	TRBD1	TRBJ1-5	ASSWGQGFNQPQH
TRBV24-1	.	.	TRBJ1-1	ATTEGLNTEAF
TRBV7-2	.	.	TRBJ1-1	ASSLVPGSNTEAF
TRBV9	.	.	TRBJ1-2	ASSDRQGYGYT
TRBV5-1	once	TRBD2	TRBJ2-1	ASSLGTSGRPYTEQF
TRBV11-3	.	TRBD2	TRBJ2-1	ASSSGTSGYNEQF
TRBV11-3	.	TRBD1	TRBJ2-3	ASSSLDRGGWDTQY
TRBV2	.	.	TRBJ2-5	ASRETRRQETQY
TRBV13	once	.	TRBJ1-1	ASSPTGNTEAF
TRBV5-4	.	.	TRBJ2-3	ASSRVLGTDTQY
TRBV3-1/TRBV3-2	.	.	TRBJ2-7	ASSQDGRRLYEQY
TRBV6-5	once	.	TRBJ1-1	ASTPGRENTEAF
TRBV19	.	TRBD1	TRBJ2-7	ASSIASGGVREQY
TRBV2	once	TRBD1	TRBJ1-1	ASSGTGFYTEAF
TRBV7-2	.	.	TRBJ1-1	ASSLASGLQNTEAF
TRBV18	.	TRBD2	TRBJ2-7	ASSRSGTSGRNGDEQY
TRBV5-8	.	.	TRBJ2-3	ASGGRVGTDTQY
TRBV3-1/TRBV3-2	.	.	TRBJ1-1	ASSSHHMMNTEAF